This T cell receptor (beta chain) stems from a study of T cell changes during pregnancy in multiple sclerosis. CDR3 length: 15 residues. The junction had 9 bases not matched to a gene; V was cut back by 5 bases and J by 1 base. Germline CDR1 GTSNPN, CDR2 SVGIG (reference sequence). Data came from immunoSEQ multiplex PCR; TCRdb stores just in-frame clones and leaves some out. The sample yields some 29,000 clones, 91% seen once. The gene calls are TRBV30 and TRBJ2-3; 7 positions agree with TRBD2. The sample in question was CD8+ T cells from peripheral blood mononuclear cells, obtained in the second trimester of pregnancy. The sequence derives from a female donor in good health, enrolled as a control in a pregnancy study. For the CDR3, the DNA is TGTGCCTGGGGGGAGGGGTTCGGGGGCACAGATACGCAGTATTTT. Protein: CAWGEGFGGTDTQYF.